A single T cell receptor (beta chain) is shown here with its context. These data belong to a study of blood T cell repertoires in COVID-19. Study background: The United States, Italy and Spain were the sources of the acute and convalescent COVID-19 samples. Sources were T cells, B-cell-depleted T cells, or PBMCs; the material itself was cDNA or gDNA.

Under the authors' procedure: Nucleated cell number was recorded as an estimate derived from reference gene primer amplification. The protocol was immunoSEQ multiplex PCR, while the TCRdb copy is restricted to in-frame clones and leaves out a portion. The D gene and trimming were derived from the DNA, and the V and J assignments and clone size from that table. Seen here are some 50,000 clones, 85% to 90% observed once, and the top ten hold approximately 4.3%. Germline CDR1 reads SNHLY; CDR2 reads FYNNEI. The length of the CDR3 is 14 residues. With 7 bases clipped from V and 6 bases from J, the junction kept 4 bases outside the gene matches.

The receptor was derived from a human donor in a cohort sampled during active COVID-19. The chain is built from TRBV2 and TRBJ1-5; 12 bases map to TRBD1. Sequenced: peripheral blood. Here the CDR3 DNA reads TGTGCCAGCAAGGGACAGGGGGCGATTCAGCCCCAGCATTTT. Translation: CASKGQGAIQPQHF.